This TCR beta chain was profiled in a study of T cells expressing NK-cell markers. Overall study: Repertoires of TCR beta were obtained from T cells sorted as CD3+CD56+NKG2C+, CD3+CD56+NKG2C- and CD3+CD56-NKG2C+.

The study's findings and limits: Among CD8+ T cells from 5 to 7 donors, dominant NKG2C+ clonotypes accounted for about 1.0-7.0%.

As regards this clonotype: Its specificity is unknown.

Following a re-call of the 5' RACE reads, TCRdb has one entry per CDR3 protein and lacks DNA. The ten top clones account for about 4.2%, within a sample of about 260,000 distinct CDR3 sequences. Germline loops: CDR1 SNHLY, CDR2 FYNNEI. This CDR3 region has 15 residues. Sequencing was carried out using blood T cells: a sorted CD56 or NKG2C T cell subset, CD4+ or CD8+ T cells, or bulk PBMC T cells (not recorded which). This chain joins TRBV2 and TRBJ1-3. This TCR came from a woman between 18 and 70 years old in good health. CDR3 region: CASSVGLSSGNTIYF.